A single sample gave rise to the 9 T cell receptor beta chains below, sequenced in a study of memory CD4+ T cells and cytomegalovirus serostatus. The sort gate was single viable CD3+CD4+CD8-CD45RO+ cells for memory CD4+ T cells. Repertoires were generated with immunoSEQ multiplex PCR, while TCRdb's copy carries only in-frame clones and drops some. This table holds under 75,000 clones, about three quarters found once. The sample consisted of memory CD4+ T cells from blood. These receptors originate from an adult in good health and CMV-seronegative. Some clones in this sample may be carry-over from other donors' samples.

The genes are TRBV5-6 and TRBJ2-2; D is perhaps TRBD1 (6 bases). Trimming removed 3 bases from V and 6 bases from J, with 21 bases in between. The CDR3 has 17 residues. Germline V gives CDR1 SGHDT, CDR2 YYEEEE. The CDR3 loop is CASSYGTTGGIPGELFF. DNA of the CDR3: TGTGCCAGCAGCTATGGGACAACAGGCGGTATTCCCGGGGAGCTGTTTTTT.

This rearrangement joins TRBV5-6 to TRBJ1-3, with unresolved D. Deletions cut 0 bases from V and 0 bases from J, with 10 bases between. Per germline, CDR1 SGHDT and CDR2 YYEEEE. CDR3 length: 16 amino acids. CDR3 protein: CASSLDLGTSGNTIYF. Written as DNA, the CDR3 is TGTGCCAGCAGCTTGGATTTGGGAACCTCTGGAAACACCATATATTTT. Together with reference TRBV5-6 and TRBJ1-3, the CDR3 gives the full variable domain: DAGVTQSPTHLIKTRGQQVTLRCSPKSGHDTVSWYQQALGQGPQFIFQYYEEEERQRGNFPDRFSGHQFPNYSSELNVNALLLGDSALYLCASSLDLGTSGNTIYFGEGSWLTVV.

This clone was found once. The V gene is TRBV28, the J gene TRBJ2-1; 11 nucleotides align to TRBD2. CDR3 length: 15 residues. V lost 5 bases and J lost 4; bases outside the gene matches: 4. From germline, CDR1 is MDHEN and CDR2 SYDVKM. The chain's CDR3 is CASSETSGIYNEQFF. CDR3 bases: TGTGCCAGCAGTGAGACTAGCGGGATTTACAATGAGCAGTTCTTC. Complete variable domain (other parts from reference TRBV28 and TRBJ2-1): DVKVTQSSRYLVKRTGEKVFLECVQDMDHENMFWYRQDPGLGLRLIYFSYDVKMKEKGDIPEGYSVSREKKERFSLILESASTNQTSMYLCASSETSGIYNEQFFGPGTRLTVL.

The genes are TRBV7-3 and TRBJ2-1; D is ambiguous. The V gene lost 1 base and the J gene lost 0 bases, with 1 base spanning the gap. Per the germline V gene, CDR1 is SGHTA and CDR2 is FQGTGA. CDR3 length equals 13 residues. The CDR3 loop is CASSLNSYNEQFF. The CDR3 DNA sequence: TGTGCCAGCAGCTTAAACTCCTACAATGAGCAGTTCTTC.

This clone was seen a handful of times. The chain carries TRBV5-6 and TRBJ1-1; D is uncertain. Trimming stripped 1 base from V and 2 bases from J, with 12 bases between. CDR1 and CDR2 from the germline V gene are SGHDT and YYEEEE. This CDR3 spans 15 amino acids. CDR3 protein: CASSLMVKANTEAFF. The CDR3 nucleotides read TGTGCCAGCAGCTTGATGGTAAAAGCTAACACTGAAGCTTTCTTT.

This rearrangement joins TRBV4-1 to TRBJ1-6; no definite D call. The CDR3 loop spans 14 amino acids. In germline, CDR1 is MGHRA, CDR2 YSYEKL. Trimming shortened V by 2 bases and J by 9 bases, and 11 bases separated the two germline ends. The CDR3 is CASSQSLLLSPLHF. In nucleotides, the CDR3 is TGCGCCAGCAGCCAATCGTTACTGCTTTCACCCCTCCACTTT.

The chain has TRBV4-3 and TRBJ2-3; a possible D gene is TRBD2 (5 bases). The CDR3 length is 15 residues. Germline V gene data show CDR1 as LGHNA and CDR2 as YSLEER. Trimming took off 2 bases at V and 0 bases at J, with 9 bases between the two ends. CDR3 bases: TGCGCCAGCAGCCAAACGGGATTGAGCACAGATACGCAGTATTTT. Translating gives CASSQTGLSTDTQYF.

The chain carries TRBV4-2 and TRBJ1-2; D is possibly TRBD1 (5 bases). The CDR3 covers 16 residues. The V gene lost 1 base and the J gene lost 4 bases, with 16 bases spanning the gap. Germline loops: CDR1 LGHNA, CDR2 YNFKEQ. The CDR3 loop reads CASSQVTGGGTYGYTF. CDR3 nucleotide sequence: TGTGCCAGCAGCCAAGTGACCGGCGGGGGGACCTATGGCTACACCTTC.

The rearrangement links TRBV27 to TRBJ2-7, with 12 positions matching TRBD2. The CDR3 is 15 amino acids. Germline CDR1 MNHEY, CDR2 SMNVEV (reference sequence). V lost 2 bases and J lost 5; bases outside the gene matches: 4. The CDR3: CASSLGLAGLNEQYF. CDR3 in DNA: TGTGCCAGCAGTTTAGGACTAGCGGGACTCAACGAGCAGTACTTC.